This TCR beta chain was sequenced during a study of T cell responses to AZD1222 COVID-19 vaccine. Study outcomes and limitations: Along spike, vaccine-associated CD4 TCRs were found throughout, with dominance at 160-218 and 743-854. Nearly half of spike-specific TCRs reportedly go after variant regions that carry no mutations.

Worth noting for this clone: Antigen unknown.

This CDR3 is 13 amino acids long. Germline V gene lookup returns CDR1 MNHEY and CDR2 SVGAGI. Trimming pared 8 bases from V and 7 bases from J, leaving 15 bases between. TCRdb keeps only in-frame clones here, not all; method: immunoSEQ multiplex PCR. This sample has 100,000 to 150,000 clones, with 90% found just once. The input for sequencing was peripheral blood, taken on day 0 of AZD1222 vaccination. The chain uses TRBV6-5 and TRBJ2-1; D is possibly TRBD1 (5 bases). The clonotype originates from an adult in good health. DNA of the CDR3: TGTGCCAGCCGGTTGGCAGGGATGAATGAGCAGTTCTTC. Protein: CASRLAGMNEQFF.